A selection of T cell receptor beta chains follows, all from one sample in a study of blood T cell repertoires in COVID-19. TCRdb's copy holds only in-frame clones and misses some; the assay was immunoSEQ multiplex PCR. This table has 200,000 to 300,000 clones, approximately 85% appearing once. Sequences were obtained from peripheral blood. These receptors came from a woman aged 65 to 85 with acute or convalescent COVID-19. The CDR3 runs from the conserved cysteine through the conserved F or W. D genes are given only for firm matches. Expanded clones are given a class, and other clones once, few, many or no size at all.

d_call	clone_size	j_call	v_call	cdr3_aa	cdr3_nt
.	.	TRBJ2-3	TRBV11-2	CASILFGTDTQYF	TGTGCCAGCATCCTCTTCGGGACAGATACGCAGTATTTT
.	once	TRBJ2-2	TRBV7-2	CASSVGQKTGELFF	TGTGCCAGCAGCGTCGGACAGAAAACCGGGGAGCTGTTTTTT
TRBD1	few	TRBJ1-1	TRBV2	CASSDRVVTEAFF	TGTGCCAGCAGCGACAGGGTCGTGACTGAAGCTTTCTTT
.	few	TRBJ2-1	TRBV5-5	CASSFTGGGGNEQFF	TGTGCCAGCAGCTTCACTGGTGGGGGAGGCAATGAGCAGTTCTTC
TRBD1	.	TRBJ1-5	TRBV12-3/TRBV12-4	CASSFRDSQPQHF	TGTGCCAGCAGTTTCCGGGACAGTCAGCCCCAGCATTTT
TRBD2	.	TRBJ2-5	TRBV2	CASSGRLAGQETQYF	TGTGCCAGCAGTGGTCGACTAGCGGGGCAAGAGACCCAGTACTTC
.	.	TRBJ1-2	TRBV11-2	CASSLDIRDGYTF	TGTGCCAGCAGCTTAGATATCAGGGATGGCTACACCTTC
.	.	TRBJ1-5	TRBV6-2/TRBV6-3	CASSLRGGTRNQPQHF	TGTGCCAGCAGCTTACGCGGGGGGACCCGCAATCAGCCCCAGCATTTT
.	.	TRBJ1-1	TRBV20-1	CSASRSSGLNTEAFF	TGCAGTGCTAGTCGATCTTCGGGGTTGAACACTGAAGCTTTCTTT
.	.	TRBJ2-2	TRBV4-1	CASSHFRETPITGELFF	TGCGCCAGCAGCCACTTTCGGGAGACACCGATCACCGGGGAGCTGTTTTTT
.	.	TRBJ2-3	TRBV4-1	CASSQDPRSTDTQYF	TGCGCCAGCAGCCAAGATCCTAGAAGCACAGATACGCAGTATTTT
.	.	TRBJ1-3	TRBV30	CAWSAPDSRRWASGNTIYF	TGTGCCTGGAGCGCACCGGACAGTCGACGGTGGGCGTCTGGAAACACCATATATTTT
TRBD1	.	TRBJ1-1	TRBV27	CASSLTGGIPEAFF	TGTGCCAGCAGTTTAACAGGGGGTATACCTGAAGCTTTCTTT
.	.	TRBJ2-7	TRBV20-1	CSALAPEQYF	TGCAGTGCTCTGGCCCCCGAGCAGTACTTC
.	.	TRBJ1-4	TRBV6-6	CASSRREPTSNEKLFF	TGTGCCAGCTCACGGCGGGAACCGACCTCTAATGAAAAACTGTTTTTT
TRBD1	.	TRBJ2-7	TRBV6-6	CASSYPPGQGAGEQYF	TGTGCCAGCAGTTACCCTCCGGGACAGGGGGCTGGGGAGCAGTACTTC
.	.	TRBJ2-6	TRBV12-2	CASRSRTASGANVLTF	TGTGCAAGTCGCTCACGAACAGCCTCTGGGGCCAACGTCCTGACTTTC
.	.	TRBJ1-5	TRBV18	CASSPRAAPNSNQPQHF	TGTGCCAGCTCACCACGGGCAGCCCCTAATAGCAATCAGCCCCAGCATTTT
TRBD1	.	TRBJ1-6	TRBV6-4	CASRPGQRSSYNSPLHF	TGTGCCAGCAGGCCGGGACAGAGAAGCTCCTATAATTCACCCCTCCACTTT
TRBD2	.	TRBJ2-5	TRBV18	CASSPNLGGQETQYF	TGTGCCAGCTCACCAAATCTGGGGGGGCAAGAGACCCAGTACTTC
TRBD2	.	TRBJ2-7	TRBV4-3	CASSQDRGGGAVQYF	TGCGCCAGCAGCCAAGATCGCGGCGGGGGGGCGGTGCAGTACTTC
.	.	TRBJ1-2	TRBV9	CASSASSYRAINGYTF	TGTGCCAGCAGCGCATCAAGCTACAGGGCTATTAATGGCTACACCTTC
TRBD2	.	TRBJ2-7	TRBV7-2	CASSFRGGREQYF	TGTGCCAGCAGCTTTCGGGGGGGCAGAGAGCAGTACTTC